Listed below are T cell receptor beta chains from one sample, sequenced in a study of cytomegalovirus exposure and HLA in healthy donors. Assay used: immunoSEQ multiplex PCR; TCRdb lists only in-frame clones, some missing. Among roughly 150,000 clones, roughly nine tenths were seen once, and the ten largest hold under 0.8%. Specimen: PBMCs. Source of these receptors: a young man in good health and CMV-seronegative. The CDR3 runs from the conserved cysteine through the conserved F or W. D genes are given only for firm matches.

d_call: TRBD1; v_call: TRBV7-3; j_call: TRBJ2-1; cdr3_aa: CASSSRDREGNEQFF; cdr3_nt: TGTGCCAGCAGCTCCCGGGACAGGGAGGGCAATGAGCAGTTCTTC
d_call: -; v_call: TRBV27; j_call: TRBJ2-5; cdr3_aa: CASSRVVQETQYF; cdr3_nt: TGTGCCAGCAGTCGAGTAGTCCAAGAGACCCAGTACTTC
d_call: -; v_call: TRBV27; j_call: TRBJ1-4; cdr3_aa: CASSQDRSNEKLFF; cdr3_nt: TGTGCCAGCAGTCAGGACAGATCCAATGAAAAACTGTTTTTT
d_call: TRBD2; v_call: TRBV11-1; j_call: TRBJ2-3; cdr3_aa: CASSLKGGGASTQYF; cdr3_nt: TGTGCCAGCAGCTTAAAGGGCGGGGGGGCCTCCACGCAGTATTTT
d_call: -; v_call: TRBV9; j_call: TRBJ2-7; cdr3_aa: CASSAQAGQMDEQYF; cdr3_nt: TGTGCCAGCAGCGCTCAGGCAGGACAAATGGACGAGCAGTACTTC
d_call: -; v_call: TRBV6-4; j_call: TRBJ1-5; cdr3_aa: CARSRGFHSNQPQHF; cdr3_nt: TGTGCCAGGAGCCGGGGATTTCATAGCAATCAGCCCCAGCATTTT
d_call: TRBD1; v_call: TRBV5-3; j_call: TRBJ1-5; cdr3_aa: CARSLGSGGLIDSNQPQHF; cdr3_nt: TGTGCCAGAAGCTTGGGGTCAGGGGGTCTAATAGATAGCAATCAGCCCCAGCATTTT
d_call: TRBD2; v_call: TRBV5-1; j_call: TRBJ2-2; cdr3_aa: CASRPRAGADAGELFF; cdr3_nt: TGCGCCAGCAGACCCCGTGCGGGAGCCGACGCCGGGGAGCTGTTTTTT
d_call: TRBD1; v_call: TRBV29-1; j_call: TRBJ1-1; cdr3_aa: CSVGGQEIEAFF; cdr3_nt: TGCAGCGTGGGGGGACAGGAAATTGAAGCTTTCTTT
d_call: -; v_call: TRBV7-7; j_call: TRBJ2-5; cdr3_aa: CASSPLAGVQETQYF; cdr3_nt: TGTGCCAGCAGTCCTCTAGCCGGGGTGCAAGAGACCCAGTACTTC
d_call: TRBD1; v_call: TRBV6-5; j_call: TRBJ2-2; cdr3_aa: CASSRRTGRAGELFF; cdr3_nt: TGTGCCAGCAGCCGCCGGACAGGGAGAGCCGGGGAGCTGTTTTTT
d_call: TRBD1; v_call: TRBV5-4; j_call: TRBJ1-6; cdr3_aa: CASSQDRSYNSPLHF; cdr3_nt: TGTGCCAGCAGCCAGGACAGGTCCTATAATTCACCCCTCCACTTT
d_call: TRBD1; v_call: TRBV10-1; j_call: TRBJ1-1; cdr3_aa: CASRQGVNTEAFF; cdr3_nt: TGCGCCAGCCGACAGGGTGTGAACACTGAAGCTTTCTTT
d_call: -; v_call: TRBV6-5; j_call: TRBJ1-5; cdr3_aa: CASSYSGRIKPQHF; cdr3_nt: TGTGCCAGCAGTTACTCTGGGAGAATCAAGCCCCAGCATTTT
d_call: -; v_call: TRBV2; j_call: TRBJ2-3; cdr3_aa: CASTRDTDTQYF; cdr3_nt: TGTGCCAGCACGCGGGACACAGATACGCAGTATTTT
d_call: -; v_call: TRBV6-4; j_call: TRBJ2-1; cdr3_aa: CASSNRDNEQFF; cdr3_nt: TGTGCCAGCAGTAACCGGGACAATGAGCAGTTCTTC
d_call: TRBD1; v_call: TRBV7-6; j_call: TRBJ1-1; cdr3_aa: CASSPGQGRAFF; cdr3_nt: TGTGCCAGCAGCCCCGGACAGGGGAGGGCTTTCTTT